This entry describes one TCR beta chain. Antigen specificity is unknown. From 5'RACE with constant-segment primers came TCR alpha and TCR beta cDNA libraries that carried sample barcodes and UMIs. From the 5' RACE reads, TCRdb called clonotypes with MiXCR, one entry per CDR3 protein. The profile shows 500,000 to 600,000 distinct CDR3 sequences, approximately 19% of them singletons. This CDR3 is built from 15 residues. The germline V gene has CDR1 ENHRY and CDR2 SYGVKD. V lost 10 bases to trimming and J lost 0 bases, with 18 bases between them. This record belongs to a study of T-cell memory formation after mild COVID-19. Study-wide results and caveats: That cross-reactive memory joined was suggested by some responding clones appearing in pre-infection memory. Balance between CD4 and CD8 was seen in clones contracting day 15 to 85, and a CD4+ lean was seen in later expanders.

This rearrangement joins TRBV10-3 to TRBJ1-1; no clear D gene. This TCR came from an adult woman who had mild COVID-19 (a few samples of this study predate the infection). Cell type and time point are not known. Material for sequencing was PBMCs or a T cell subset sorted from them (not recorded which). This chain's CDR3 is CATGKTDTMNTEAFF. The CDR3 nucleotides are TGTGCCACCGGTAAGACCGACACCATGAACACTGAAGCTTTCTTT.